This T cell receptor (beta chain) appears in the sequencing data of a study of T cell responses to AZD1222 COVID-19 vaccine. Germline V gene data show CDR1 as SGHKS and CDR2 as YYEKEE (reference sequence). V shed 1 base and J shed 6 bases, with 17 bases lying between them. The CDR3 sequence is 15 residues long. For this clone: Its antigen remains unknown.

The protocol was immunoSEQ multiplex PCR, while the TCRdb copy is restricted to in-frame clones and leaves out a portion. The table lists about 160,000 clones, 80% to 90% of them singletons, with around 4.9% in the top ten. Overall study results and limits: Variant regions that are unmutated are reportedly the target of nearly half of spike-specific TCRs. Spike-spanning, vaccine-associated CD4 TCRs were dominant at 160-218 and 743-854. A rise in Spike-specific TCR breadth and depth followed two AZD1222 doses. Repertoires in all cases were sampled only once the peak T cell response had passed.

This specimen consisted of peripheral blood, obtained on day 0 of AZD1222 vaccination. The clonotype comes from an adult in good health. The V and J genes are TRBV5-5 and TRBJ2-7; tentative D call: TRBD1 (5 bases). The CDR3 spells CASSLLQGRSGEQYF. The CDR3 DNA follows: TGTGCCAGCAGCTTGCTCCAGGGTAGGTCTGGCGAGCAGTACTTC.